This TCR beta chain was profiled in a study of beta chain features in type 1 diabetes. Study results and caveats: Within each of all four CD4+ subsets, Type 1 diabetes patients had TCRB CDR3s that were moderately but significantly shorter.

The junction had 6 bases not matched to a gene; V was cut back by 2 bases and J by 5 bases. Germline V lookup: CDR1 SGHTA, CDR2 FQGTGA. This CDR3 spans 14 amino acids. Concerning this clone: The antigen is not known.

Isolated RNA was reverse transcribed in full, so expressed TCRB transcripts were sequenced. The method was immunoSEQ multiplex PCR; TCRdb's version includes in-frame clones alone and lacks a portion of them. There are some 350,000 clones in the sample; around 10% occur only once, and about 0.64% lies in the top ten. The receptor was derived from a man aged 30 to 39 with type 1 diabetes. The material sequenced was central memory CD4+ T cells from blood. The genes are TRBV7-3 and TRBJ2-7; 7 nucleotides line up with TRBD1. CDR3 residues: CASSLGQVIDEQYF. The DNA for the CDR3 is TGTGCCAGCAGCTTAGGACAGGTCATCGACGAGCAGTACTTC.